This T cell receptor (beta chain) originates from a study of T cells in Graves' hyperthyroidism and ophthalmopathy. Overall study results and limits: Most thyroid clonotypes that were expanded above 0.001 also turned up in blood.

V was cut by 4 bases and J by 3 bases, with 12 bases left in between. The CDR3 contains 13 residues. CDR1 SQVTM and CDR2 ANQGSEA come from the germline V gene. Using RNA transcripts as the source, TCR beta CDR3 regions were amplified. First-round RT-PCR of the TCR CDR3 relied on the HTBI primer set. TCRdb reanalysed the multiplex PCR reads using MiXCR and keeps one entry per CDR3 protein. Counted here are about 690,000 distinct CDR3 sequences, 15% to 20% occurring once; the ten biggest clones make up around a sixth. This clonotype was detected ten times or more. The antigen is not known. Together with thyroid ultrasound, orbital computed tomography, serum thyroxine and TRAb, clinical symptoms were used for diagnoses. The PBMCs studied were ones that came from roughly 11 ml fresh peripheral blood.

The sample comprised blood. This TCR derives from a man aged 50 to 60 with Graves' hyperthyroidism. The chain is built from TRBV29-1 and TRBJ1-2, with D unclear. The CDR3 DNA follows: TGCAGCGTTGGGATAGGGAGCGACTATGGCTACACCTTC. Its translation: CSVGIGSDYGYTF.